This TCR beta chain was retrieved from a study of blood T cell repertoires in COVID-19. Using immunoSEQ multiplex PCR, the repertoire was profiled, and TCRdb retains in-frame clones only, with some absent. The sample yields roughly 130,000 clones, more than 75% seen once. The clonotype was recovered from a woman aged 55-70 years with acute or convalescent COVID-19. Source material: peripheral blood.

CDR3 region: CASSFRGFVETQYF. CDR3 coding DNA: TGTGCCAGCAGTTTCAGGGGATTTGTAGAGACCCAGTACTTC. The gene calls are TRBV28 and TRBJ2-5; the D gene is possibly TRBD1 (6 bases). From germline, CDR1 is MDHEN and CDR2 SYDVKM. This CDR3 is 14 amino acids long. With 3 bases removed from V and 4 bases from J, the gap between germline ends came to 12 bases.